This TCR beta chain derives from a study of T cells in Graves' hyperthyroidism and ophthalmopathy. Study-level points and caveats: Most thyroid-expanded clonotypes above 0.001 were also found in blood.

This clonotype occurred many times. The antigen is unknown. Germline assignment: CDR1 SEHNR and CDR2 FQNEAQ (reference sequence). Trimming pared 0 bases from V and 8 bases from J, leaving 11 bases between. The CDR3 totals 14 residues. The source material, RNA transcripts, was used to amplify TCR beta CDR3 regions. The HTBI primer set was used in a first-round RT-PCR of the TCR CDR3. TCRdb passed the multiplex PCR reads through MiXCR, listing each CDR3 protein once. The table records approximately 360,000 distinct CDR3 sequences, roughly 25% of them present only once. In patients aged 18 to 65, hyperthyroidism was newly diagnosed, with duration under 2 months. Researchers barred patients who had uncontrolled infection, other autoimmune disease, pregnancy or lactation. The study based diagnoses on clinical symptoms, serum thyroxine and TRAb, thyroid ultrasound and orbital computed tomography.

The genes are TRBV7-9 and TRBJ2-1; D might be TRBD2 (5 bases). The sample taken for sequencing was blood. This sequence was found in a man between 45 and 60 years old with Graves' hyperthyroidism. This CDR3 reads CASSLAGDGDEQFF. For the CDR3, the DNA is TGTGCCAGCAGCTTAGCGGGAGACGGCGATGAGCAGTTCTTC.